The 5 T cell receptor beta chains below all came from one sample that was sequenced in a study of blood T cell repertoires in COVID-19. The repertoire was sequenced with immunoSEQ multiplex PCR; TCRdb's copy has only in-frame clones and lacks some. The sample shows around 130,000 clones, over 85% of them seen only once. Sequenced: peripheral blood. The receptors derive from a man in his fifties with active COVID-19.

The genes are TRBV24-1 and TRBJ1-5; 8 bases map to TRBD1. The ends lost 4 bases at V and 0 bases at J; junction bases unmatched: 7. This CDR3 is built from 17 residues. Germline V gene lookup returns CDR1 KGHDR and CDR2 SFDVKD. The CDR3: CATSDPRTGFSNQPQHF. The CDR3 coding sequence is TGTGCCACCAGTGACCCGAGGACAGGGTTTAGCAATCAGCCCCAGCATTTT.

The chain has TRBV7-9 and TRBJ1-6, with a tentative D call TRBD1 (5 bases). This CDR3 region has 15 residues. The germline V and J ends were trimmed by 4 bases and 7 bases, with 14 bases remaining between them. CDR1 is SEHNR, CDR2 FQNEAQ, per germline (reference sequence). The CDR3 reads CASSSDGGANSPLHF. The CDR3 nucleotides read TGTGCCAGCAGCTCAGACGGGGGAGCGAATTCACCCCTCCACTTT.

The genes are TRBV11-3 and TRBJ2-5; D uncertain. Germline V lookup: CDR1 SGHNT, CDR2 YENEEA. CDR3 size: 11 residues. Trimming removed 3 bases at V and 7 bases at J, with 6 bases between. CDR3 DNA sequence: TGTGCCAGCAGCTTTAGAGGGACCCAGTACTTC. Translation gives CASSFRGTQYF.

A few counts support this clone. The chain employs TRBV7-8 and TRBJ1-1, with a tentative D call TRBD1 (5 bases). The V end lost 4 bases, the J end lost 3 bases, and 12 bases lay between the germline ends. This CDR3 has 14 amino acids. Germline V lookup: CDR1 SGHVS, CDR2 FQNEAQ. CDR3 sequence reads: CASSSIAGYTEAFF. CDR3 nucleotide sequence: TGTGCCAGCAGCTCCATAGCAGGGTACACTGAAGCTTTCTTT.

The chain combines TRBV3-1 (or the pseudogene TRBV3-2) with TRBJ2-5; a possible D gene is TRBD2 (6 bases). CDR1 is LGHDT and CDR2 is YNNKEL in the germline V gene (reference sequence). The CDR3 sequence is 15 residues long. V dropped 0 bases and J dropped 6 bases, with 14 bases sitting between them. The CDR3 protein is CASSQETRIGQTQYF. CDR3 in DNA: TGTGCCAGCAGCCAAGAGACTAGGATCGGGCAGACCCAGTACTTC.